This TCR beta chain was retrieved from a study of spatial heterogeneity in lung cancer. About the study: Fewer alpha-chain than beta-chain sequences were consistently detected. Across the raw uncorrected reads, a unique TCR and UMI combination was observed, on average, more than ten times.

This clonotype was seen many times. The germline CDR1 and CDR2 sequences are SGHVS and FQNEAQ. With 4 bases clipped from V and 5 bases from J, the junction kept 7 bases outside the gene matches. The CDR3 totals 14 residues. Each CDR3 protein is one row after TCRdb ran MiXCR on the 5' RACE reads. Of approximately 100,000 distinct CDR3 sequences listed, 15% to 20% were seen once; the top ten hold around a fifth. The time point: blood at routine non-recurrence follow-up after resection. The V and J genes are TRBV7-8 and TRBJ1-1; 7 bases are shared with TRBD1. Sequenced here: PBMCs, sampled at follow-up. The TCR comes from a male donor with early-stage non-small cell lung cancer. CDR3 in amino acids: CASSSSTGVTEAFF. As DNA, the CDR3 is TGTGCCAGCAGCTCGTCCACAGGGGTAACTGAAGCTTTCTTT.